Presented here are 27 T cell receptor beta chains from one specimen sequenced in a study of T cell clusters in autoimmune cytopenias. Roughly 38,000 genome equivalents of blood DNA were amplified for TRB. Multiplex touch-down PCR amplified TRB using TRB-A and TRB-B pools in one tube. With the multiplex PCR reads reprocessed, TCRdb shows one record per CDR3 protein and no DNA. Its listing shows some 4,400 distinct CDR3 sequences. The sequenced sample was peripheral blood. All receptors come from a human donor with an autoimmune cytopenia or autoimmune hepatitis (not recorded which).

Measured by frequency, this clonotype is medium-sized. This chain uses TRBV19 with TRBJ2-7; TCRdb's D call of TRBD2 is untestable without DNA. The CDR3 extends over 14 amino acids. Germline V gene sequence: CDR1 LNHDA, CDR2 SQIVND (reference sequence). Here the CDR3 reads CASSIEGGYYEQYF. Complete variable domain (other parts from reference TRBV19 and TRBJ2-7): DGGITQSPKYLFRKEGQNVTLSCEQNLNHDAMYWYRQDPGQGLRLIYYSQIVNDFQKGDIAEGYSVSREKKESFPLTVTSAQKNPTAFYLCASSIEGGYYEQYFGPGTRLTVT.

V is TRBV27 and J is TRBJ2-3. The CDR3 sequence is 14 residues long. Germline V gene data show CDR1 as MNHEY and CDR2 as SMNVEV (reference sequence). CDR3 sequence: CASSLPGGADTQYF.

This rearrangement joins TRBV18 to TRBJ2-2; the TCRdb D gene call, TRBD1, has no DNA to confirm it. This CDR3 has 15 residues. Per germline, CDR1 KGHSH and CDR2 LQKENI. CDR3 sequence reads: CASLPRTGNSGELFF.

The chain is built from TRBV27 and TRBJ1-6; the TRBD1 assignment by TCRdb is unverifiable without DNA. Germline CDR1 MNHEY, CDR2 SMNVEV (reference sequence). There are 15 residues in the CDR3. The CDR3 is CASSPRVHGGSPLHF.

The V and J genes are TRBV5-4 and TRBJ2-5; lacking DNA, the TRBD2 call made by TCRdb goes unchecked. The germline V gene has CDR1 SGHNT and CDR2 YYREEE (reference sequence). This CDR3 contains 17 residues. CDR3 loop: CASSSRNGPSGPETQYF.

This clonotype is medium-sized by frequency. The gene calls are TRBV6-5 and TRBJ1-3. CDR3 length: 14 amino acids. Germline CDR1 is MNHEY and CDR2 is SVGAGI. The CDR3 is CASTKDSSGNTIYF.

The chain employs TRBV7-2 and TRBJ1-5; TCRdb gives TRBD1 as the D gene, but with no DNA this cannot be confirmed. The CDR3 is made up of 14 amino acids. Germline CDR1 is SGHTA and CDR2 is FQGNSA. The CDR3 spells CASSLFPGGQPQHF.

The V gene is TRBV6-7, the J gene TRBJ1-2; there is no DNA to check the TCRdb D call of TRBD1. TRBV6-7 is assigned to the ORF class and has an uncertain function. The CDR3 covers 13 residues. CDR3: CAGRWQGYYGYTF.

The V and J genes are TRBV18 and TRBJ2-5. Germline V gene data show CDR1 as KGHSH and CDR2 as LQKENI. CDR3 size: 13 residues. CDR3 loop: CASSRANQETQYF.

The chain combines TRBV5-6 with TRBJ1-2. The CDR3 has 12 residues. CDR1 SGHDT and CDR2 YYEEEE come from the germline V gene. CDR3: CASSYGTAGYTF. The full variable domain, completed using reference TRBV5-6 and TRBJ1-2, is DAGVTQSPTHLIKTRGQQVTLRCSPKSGHDTVSWYQQALGQGPQFIFQYYEEEERQRGNFPDRFSGHQFPNYSSELNVNALLLGDSALYLCASSYGTAGYTFGSGTRLTVV.

This chain's CDR3 is CASSYRPGNYGYTF. V is TRBV6-6 and J is TRBJ1-2; the D call from TCRdb, TRBD1, cannot be confirmed without DNA. Germline CDR1 reads MNHNY; CDR2 reads SVGAGI (reference sequence). CDR3 length: 14 amino acids.

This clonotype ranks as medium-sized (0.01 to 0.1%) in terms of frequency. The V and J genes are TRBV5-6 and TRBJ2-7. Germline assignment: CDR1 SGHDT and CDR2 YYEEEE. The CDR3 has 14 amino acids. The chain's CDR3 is CASSPRTVSYEQYF.

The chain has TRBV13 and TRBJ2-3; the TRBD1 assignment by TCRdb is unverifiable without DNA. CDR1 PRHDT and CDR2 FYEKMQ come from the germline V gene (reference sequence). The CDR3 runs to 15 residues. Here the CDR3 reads CASSLNTGAADTQYF.

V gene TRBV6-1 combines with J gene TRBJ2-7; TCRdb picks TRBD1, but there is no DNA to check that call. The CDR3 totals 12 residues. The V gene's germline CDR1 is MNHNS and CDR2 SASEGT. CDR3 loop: CASRIGRYEQYF.

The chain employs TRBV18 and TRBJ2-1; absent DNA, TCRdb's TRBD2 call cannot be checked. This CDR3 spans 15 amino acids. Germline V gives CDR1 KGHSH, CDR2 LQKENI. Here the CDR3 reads CASSSASGRNNEQFF. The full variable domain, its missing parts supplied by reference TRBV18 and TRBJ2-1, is NAGVMQNPRHLVRRRGQEARLRCSPMKGHSHVYWYRQLPEEGLKFMVYLQKENIIDESGMPKERFSAEFPKEGPSILRIQQVVRGDSAAYFCASSSASGRNNEQFFGPGTRLTVL.

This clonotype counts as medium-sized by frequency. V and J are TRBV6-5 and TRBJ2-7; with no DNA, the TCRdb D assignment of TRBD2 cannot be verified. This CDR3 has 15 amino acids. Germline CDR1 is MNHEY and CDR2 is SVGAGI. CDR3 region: CASSSVARSSYEQYF.

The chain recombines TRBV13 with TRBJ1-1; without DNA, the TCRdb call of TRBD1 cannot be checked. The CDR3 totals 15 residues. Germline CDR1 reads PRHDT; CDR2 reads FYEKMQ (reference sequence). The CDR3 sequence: CASSSIQVAYTEAFF. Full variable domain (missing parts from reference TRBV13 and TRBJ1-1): AAGVIQSPRHLIKEKRETATLKCYPIPRHDTVYWYQQGPGQDPQFLISFYEKMQSDKGSIPDRFSAQQFSDYHSELNMSSLELGDSALYFCASSSIQVAYTEAFFGQGTRLTVV.

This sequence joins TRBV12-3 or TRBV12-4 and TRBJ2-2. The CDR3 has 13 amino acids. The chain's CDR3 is CASTDANTGELFF.

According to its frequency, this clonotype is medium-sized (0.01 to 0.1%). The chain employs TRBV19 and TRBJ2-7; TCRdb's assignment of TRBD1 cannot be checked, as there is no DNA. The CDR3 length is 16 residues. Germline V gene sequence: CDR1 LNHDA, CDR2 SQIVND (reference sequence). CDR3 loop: CASSIRGSGTSYEQYF.

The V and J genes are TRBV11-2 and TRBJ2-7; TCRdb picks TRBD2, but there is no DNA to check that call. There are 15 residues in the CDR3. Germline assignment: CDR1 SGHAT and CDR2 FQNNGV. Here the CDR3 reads CASSPAGTSFYEQYF.

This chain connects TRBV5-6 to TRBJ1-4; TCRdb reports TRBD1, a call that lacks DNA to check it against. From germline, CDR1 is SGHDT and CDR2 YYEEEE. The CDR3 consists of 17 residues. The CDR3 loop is CASSLGPPIATNEKLFF.

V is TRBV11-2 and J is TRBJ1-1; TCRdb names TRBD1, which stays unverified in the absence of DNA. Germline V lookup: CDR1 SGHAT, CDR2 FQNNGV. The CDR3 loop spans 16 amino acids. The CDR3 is CASSLVMGVANTEAFF.

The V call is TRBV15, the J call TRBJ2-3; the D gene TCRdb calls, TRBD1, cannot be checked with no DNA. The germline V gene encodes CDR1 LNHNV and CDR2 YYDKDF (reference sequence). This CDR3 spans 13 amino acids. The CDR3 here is CATSGEGEDTQYF.

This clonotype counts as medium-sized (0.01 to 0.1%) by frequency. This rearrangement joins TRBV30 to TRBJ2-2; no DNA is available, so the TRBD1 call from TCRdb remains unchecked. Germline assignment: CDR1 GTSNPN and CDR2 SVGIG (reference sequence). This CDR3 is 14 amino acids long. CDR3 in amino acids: CAWSVSGAGGELFF.

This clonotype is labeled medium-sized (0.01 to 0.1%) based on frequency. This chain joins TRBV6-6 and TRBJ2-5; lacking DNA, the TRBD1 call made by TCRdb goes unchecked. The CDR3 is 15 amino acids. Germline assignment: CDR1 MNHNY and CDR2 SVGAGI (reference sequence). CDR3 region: CASSPPGQGQETQYF.

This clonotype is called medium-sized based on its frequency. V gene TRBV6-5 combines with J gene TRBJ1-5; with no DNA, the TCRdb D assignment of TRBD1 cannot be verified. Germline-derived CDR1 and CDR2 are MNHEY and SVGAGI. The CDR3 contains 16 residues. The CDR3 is CASSFRRTGKAQPQHF.

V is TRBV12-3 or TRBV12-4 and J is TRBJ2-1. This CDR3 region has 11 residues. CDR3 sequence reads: CASSLYQKQFF.